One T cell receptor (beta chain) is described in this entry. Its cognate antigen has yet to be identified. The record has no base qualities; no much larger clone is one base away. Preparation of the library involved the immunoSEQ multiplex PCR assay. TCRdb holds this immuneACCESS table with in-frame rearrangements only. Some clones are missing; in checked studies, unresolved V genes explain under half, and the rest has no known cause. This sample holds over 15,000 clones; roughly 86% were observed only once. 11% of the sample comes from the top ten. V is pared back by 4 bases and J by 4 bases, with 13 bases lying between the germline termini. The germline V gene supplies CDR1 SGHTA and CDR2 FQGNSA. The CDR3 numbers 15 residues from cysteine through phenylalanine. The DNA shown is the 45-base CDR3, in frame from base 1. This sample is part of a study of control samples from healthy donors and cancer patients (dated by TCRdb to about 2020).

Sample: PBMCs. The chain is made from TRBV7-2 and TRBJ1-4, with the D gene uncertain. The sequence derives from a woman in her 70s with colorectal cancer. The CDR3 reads CASSSRFTGNEKLFF. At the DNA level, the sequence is TGTGCCAGCAGCTCCCGGTTTACGGGTAATGAAAAACTGTTTTTT.